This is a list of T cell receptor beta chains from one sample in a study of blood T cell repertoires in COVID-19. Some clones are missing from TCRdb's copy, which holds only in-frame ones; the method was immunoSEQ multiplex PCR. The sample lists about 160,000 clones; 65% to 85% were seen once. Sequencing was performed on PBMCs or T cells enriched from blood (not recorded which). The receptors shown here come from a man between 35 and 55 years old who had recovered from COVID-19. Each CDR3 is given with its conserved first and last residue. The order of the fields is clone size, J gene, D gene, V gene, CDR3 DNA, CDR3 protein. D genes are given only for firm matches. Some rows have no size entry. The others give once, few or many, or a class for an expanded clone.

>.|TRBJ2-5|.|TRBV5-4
TGTGCCAGCACCCCTGGGGGGGCAAAAGAGACCCAGTACTTC
CASTPGGAKETQYF
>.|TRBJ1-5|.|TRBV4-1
TGCGCCAGCAGCCAAGACAGGGCTAGCAATCAGCCCCAGCATTTT
CASSQDRASNQPQHF
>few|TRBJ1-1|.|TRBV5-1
TGCGCCAGCAGCTCTCTTTTAGATGGACATGCGAACACTGAAGCTTTCTTT
CASSSLLDGHANTEAFF
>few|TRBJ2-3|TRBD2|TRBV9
TGTGCCAGCAGCACCGGGACTAGCGGGGGGAATACGCAGTATTTT
CASSTGTSGGNTQYF
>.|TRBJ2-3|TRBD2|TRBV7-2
TGTGCCAGCAGCTTAGCACTAGCGGGGGGGCCCACAGATACGCAGTATTTT
CASSLALAGGPTDTQYF
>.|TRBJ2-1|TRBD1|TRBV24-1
TGTGCCACCAGTGAGTCAGGGGGCGTTCTGAATGAGCAGTTCTTC
CATSESGGVLNEQFF
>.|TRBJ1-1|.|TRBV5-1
TGCGCCAGCAGCGTCAGGGGCTGGAACACTGAAGCTTTCTTT
CASSVRGWNTEAFF
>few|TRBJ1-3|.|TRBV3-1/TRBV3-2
TGTGCCAGCAGCCCTCGGTATGACAGTTGGGGCTCTGGAAACACCATATATTTT
CASSPRYDSWGSGNTIYF
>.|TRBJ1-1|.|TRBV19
TGTGCCAGTAGCCCCGTTGTTTGGAACACTGAAGCTTTCTTT
CASSPVVWNTEAFF
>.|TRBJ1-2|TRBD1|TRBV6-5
TGTGCCAGCAGGCGAACCCAGGGACAGGATTATGGCTACACCTTC
CASRRTQGQDYGYTF
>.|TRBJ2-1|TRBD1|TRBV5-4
TGTGCCAGCAGCTTTGACAGGGGGCCTTACAATGAGCAGTTCTTC
CASSFDRGPYNEQFF
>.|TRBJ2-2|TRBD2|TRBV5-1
TGCGCCAGCAGCTTTAGCGGGGCGAACACCGGGGAGCTGTTTTTT
CASSFSGANTGELFF
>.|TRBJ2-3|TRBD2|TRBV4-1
TGCGCCAGCAGCCACCCGACTAGCGGGGGGTGGGAGGATACGCAGTATTTT
CASSHPTSGGWEDTQYF
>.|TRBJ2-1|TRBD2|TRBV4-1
TGCGCCAGCAGCCTCGGGACTAGCGGGGGGGCCGGGGAGTTCTTC
CASSLGTSGGAGEFF
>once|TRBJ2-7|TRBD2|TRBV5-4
TGTGCCAGCAGCTTGTCTAGCTCTAGCGGTCCCTACGAGCAGTACTTC
CASSLSSSSGPYEQYF
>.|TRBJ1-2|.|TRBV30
TGTGCCTGGAGTACTGACGGCCCGGGAGGCTACACCTTC
CAWSTDGPGGYTF
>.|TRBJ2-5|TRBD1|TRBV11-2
TGTGCCAGCAGCAAAGGGACAGATGGGTTGACCCAGTACTTC
CASSKGTDGLTQYF
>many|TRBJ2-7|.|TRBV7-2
TGTGCCAGCAGTATAACAGTTCGGCCCTACGAGCAGTACTTC
CASSITVRPYEQYF
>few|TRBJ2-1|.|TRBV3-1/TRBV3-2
TGTGCCAGCAGCCACCAGACTGGCAATGAGCAGTTCTTC
CASSHQTGNEQFF
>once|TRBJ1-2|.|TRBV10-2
TGCGCCAGCAGTGAGTCTGCCGGGGCGGGGGAGCGTGGCTACACCTTC
CASSESAGAGERGYTF
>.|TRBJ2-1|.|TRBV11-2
TGTGCCAGCAGCTTAGATAGGTGGGGCAGAAGGCACGGCAATGAGCAGTTCTTC
CASSLDRWGRRHGNEQFF
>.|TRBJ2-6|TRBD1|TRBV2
TGTGCCAGCACCCGAGAGGGACAGGGGAGTAGAGGGGCCAACGTCCTGACTTTC
CASTREGQGSRGANVLTF
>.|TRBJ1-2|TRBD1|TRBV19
TGTGCCACCCGGGGACAGGGACAATACTATGGCTACACCTTC
CATRGQGQYYGYTF
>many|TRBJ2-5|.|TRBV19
TGTGCCAGCGGGGAGGCGCGGGGCCGGGAGACCCAGTACTTC
CASGEARGRETQYF
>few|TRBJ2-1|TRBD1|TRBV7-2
TGTGCCAGCAGCCGGGGACAGAGGTCCTACAATGAGCAGTTCTTC
CASSRGQRSYNEQFF
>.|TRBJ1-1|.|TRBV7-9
TGTGCCAGCTGGGATGGGGGCGAACGCCTAAGCACTGAAGCTTTCTTT
CASWDGGERLSTEAFF
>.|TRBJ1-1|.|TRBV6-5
TGTGCCAGCATAAACACCGAGGCTGAAGCTTTCTTT
CASINTEAEAFF
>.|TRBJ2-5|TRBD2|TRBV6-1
TGTGCCAGCAGTGAAGCGGTGGGGACTACCCAAGAGACCCAGTACTTC
CASSEAVGTTQETQYF
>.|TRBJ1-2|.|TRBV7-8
TGTGCCAGCAGCCGTGACACGAGCTATGGCTACACCTTC
CASSRDTSYGYTF
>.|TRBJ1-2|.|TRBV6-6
TGTGCCAGCCACGTAAGCAACTATGGCTACACCTTC
CASHVSNYGYTF
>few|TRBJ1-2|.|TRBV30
TGTGCCTGGAGGAAAGCACCAGGGGCGCAAGGCTACACCTTC
CAWRKAPGAQGYTF
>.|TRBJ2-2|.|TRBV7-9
TGTGCCAGCAGCTTCTCCCGGGGCACCGGGGAGCTGTTTTTT
CASSFSRGTGELFF
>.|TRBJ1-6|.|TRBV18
TGTGCCAGCTCACCCTCCCAAGGAGCACGGGGTAATTCACCCCTCCACTTT
CASSPSQGARGNSPLHF
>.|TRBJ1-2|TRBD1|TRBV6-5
TGTGCCAGCAGCAACGCCGACAGGGGGCATGGTGGCTACACCTTC
CASSNADRGHGGYTF
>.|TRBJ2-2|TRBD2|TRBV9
TGTGCCAGCAGCGCCCTAGCGGGGGCGGGCGGGGAGCTGTTTTTT
CASSALAGAGGELFF
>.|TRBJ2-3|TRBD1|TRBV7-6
TGTGCCAGCAGCGCAACCCCGGGACAGGGGACCACAGATACGCAGTATTTT
CASSATPGQGTTDTQYF
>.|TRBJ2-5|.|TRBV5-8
TGTGCCAGCAGCTTGGGGAAAACAGGTCCTCAAGAGACCCAGTACTTC
CASSLGKTGPQETQYF
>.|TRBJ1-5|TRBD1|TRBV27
TGTGCCAGCAGTTCCTCACAATACAGGGGGCATCAGCCCCAGCATTTT
CASSSSQYRGHQPQHF
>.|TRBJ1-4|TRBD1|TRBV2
TGTGCCAGCATCCCGGACAGGGTGGTTAATGAAAAACTGTTTTTT
CASIPDRVVNEKLFF
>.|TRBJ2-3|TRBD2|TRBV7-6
TGTGCCCTCGTAGGGGGCGGGGGGGCCCCAGATACGCAGTATTTT
CALVGGGGAPDTQYF
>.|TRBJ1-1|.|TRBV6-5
TGTGCCAGCAGCCGTTCGGGGGGGAACACTGAAGCTTTCTTT
CASSRSGGNTEAFF
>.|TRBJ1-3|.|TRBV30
TGTGCCTGGAGCGGACTCGGGGGAAACACCATATATTTT
CAWSGLGGNTIYF
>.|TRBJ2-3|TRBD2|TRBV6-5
TGTGCCAGCAGTTACTTTAGCGGGGGTGCAGATACGCAGTATTTT
CASSYFSGGADTQYF
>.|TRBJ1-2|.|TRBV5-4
TGTGCCAGCAGCTTGGTGCCGGGAGCTAACTATGGCTACACCTTC
CASSLVPGANYGYTF
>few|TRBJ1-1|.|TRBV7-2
TGTGCCAGCAGCTTGCCGACAGGTTCGAACACTGAAGCTTTCTTT
CASSLPTGSNTEAFF
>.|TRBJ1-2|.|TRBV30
TGTGCCTGGAGCAGGCCCCTGAGGGCGTCGTATGGCTACACCTTC
CAWSRPLRASYGYTF